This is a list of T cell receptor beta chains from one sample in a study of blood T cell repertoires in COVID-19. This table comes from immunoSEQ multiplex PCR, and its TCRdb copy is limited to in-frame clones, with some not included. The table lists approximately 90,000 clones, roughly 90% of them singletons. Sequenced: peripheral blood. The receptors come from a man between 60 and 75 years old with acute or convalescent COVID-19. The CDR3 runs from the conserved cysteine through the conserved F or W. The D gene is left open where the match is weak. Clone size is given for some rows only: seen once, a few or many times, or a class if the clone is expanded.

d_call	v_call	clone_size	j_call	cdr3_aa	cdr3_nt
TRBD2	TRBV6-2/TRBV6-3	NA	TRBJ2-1	CASSGTRGYNEQFF	TGTGCCAGCAGCGGGACTAGGGGATACAATGAGCAGTTCTTC
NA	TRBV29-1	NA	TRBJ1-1	CSALHGGTEAFF	TGCAGCGCTTTACACGGCGGGACTGAAGCTTTCTTT
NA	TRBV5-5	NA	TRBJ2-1	CASSPLDMISNEQFF	TGTGCCAGCAGCCCCTTGGACATGATAAGCAATGAGCAGTTCTTC
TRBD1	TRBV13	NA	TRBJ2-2	CASRAIGTGRWSGELFF	TGTGCCAGCAGAGCAATCGGGACAGGGAGATGGTCCGGGGAGCTGTTTTTT
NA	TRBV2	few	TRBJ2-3	CASRPDFGSSTPDTQYF	TGTGCCAGCAGGCCTGATTTCGGGTCTAGCACCCCAGATACGCAGTATTTT
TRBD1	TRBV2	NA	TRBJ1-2	CASSPGGGTYGYTF	TGTGCCAGCAGCCCAGGGGGCGGGACCTATGGCTACACCTTC
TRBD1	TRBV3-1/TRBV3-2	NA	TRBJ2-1	CASSQDGTGGYNEQFF	TGTGCCAGCAGCCAAGATGGGACAGGGGGCTACAATGAGCAGTTCTTC
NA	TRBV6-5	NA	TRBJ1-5	CASSYLLGNNQPQHF	TGTGCCAGCAGTTACCTTCTTGGCAACAATCAGCCCCAGCATTTT
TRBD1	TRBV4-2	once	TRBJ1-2	CASSQGQGGYGYTF	TGTGCCAGCAGCCAAGGACAGGGGGGCTATGGCTACACCTTC
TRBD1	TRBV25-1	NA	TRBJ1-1	CASRDRGGRAFF	TGTGCCAGCAGAGACAGGGGCGGGAGAGCTTTCTTT
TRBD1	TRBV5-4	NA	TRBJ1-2	CASSPHGTEYGYTF	TGTGCCAGCAGCCCACACGGGACAGAGTATGGCTACACCTTC
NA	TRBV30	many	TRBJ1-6	CAWSVNGQSNSPLHF	TGTGCCTGGAGTGTAAATGGACAATCAAATTCACCCCTCCACTTT
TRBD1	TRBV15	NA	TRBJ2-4	CATSTTRQGGGNIQYF	TGTGCCACCAGCACAACACGACAGGGGGGAGGAAACATTCAGTACTTC
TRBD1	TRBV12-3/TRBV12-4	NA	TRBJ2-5	CASRTTGETQYF	TGTGCCAGCAGGACGACAGGGGAGACCCAGTACTTC
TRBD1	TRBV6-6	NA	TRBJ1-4	CASSDPGQGNEKLFF	TGTGCCAGCTCCGACCCGGGACAGGGGAATGAAAAACTGTTTTTT
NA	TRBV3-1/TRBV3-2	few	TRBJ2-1	CASSPRRVGNEQFF	TGTGCCAGCAGCCCCCGGCGGGTTGGCAATGAGCAGTTCTTC
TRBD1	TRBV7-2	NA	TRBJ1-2	CASRRTGGDYGYTF	TGTGCCAGCAGACGGACAGGGGGCGACTATGGCTACACCTTC
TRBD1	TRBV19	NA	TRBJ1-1	CASSEDRVPENTEAFF	TGTGCCAGTAGTGAAGACAGGGTACCCGAGAACACTGAAGCTTTCTTT
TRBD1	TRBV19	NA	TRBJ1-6	CASSVDLGTAYNSPLHF	TGTGCCAGTAGTGTCGACCTCGGGACAGCCTATAATTCACCCCTCCACTTT
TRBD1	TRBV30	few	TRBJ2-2	CAWSTGGFGELFF	TGTGCCTGGAGTACAGGGGGCTTCGGGGAGCTGTTTTTT
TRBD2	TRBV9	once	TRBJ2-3	CASSVRSGGAQMNTDTQYF	TGTGCCAGCAGCGTCCGCAGCGGGGGGGCCCAGATGAACACAGATACGCAGTATTTT
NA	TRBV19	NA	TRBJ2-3	CASSRVGGGTDTQYF	TGTGCCAGTAGTAGAGTCGGGGGTGGCACAGATACGCAGTATTTT
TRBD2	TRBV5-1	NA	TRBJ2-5	CASTRTSGRDETQYF	TGCGCCAGCACCCGAACTAGCGGGAGGGACGAGACCCAGTACTTC
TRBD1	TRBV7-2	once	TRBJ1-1	CASSTTGTEAFF	TGTGCCAGCAGCACGACAGGGACTGAAGCTTTCTTT
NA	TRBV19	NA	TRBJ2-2	CASSSRGIRTGELFF	TGTGCCAGTAGTTCACGGGGGATAAGGACCGGGGAGCTGTTTTTT
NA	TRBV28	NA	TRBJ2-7	CASSFASEQYF	TGTGCCAGCAGTTTTGCGAGCGAGCAGTACTTC
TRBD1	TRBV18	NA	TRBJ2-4	CASSPRQGSENIQYF	TGTGCCAGCTCACCCCGACAGGGATCGGAGAACATTCAGTACTTC
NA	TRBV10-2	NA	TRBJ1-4	CASSESRGNNEKLFF	TGCGCCAGCAGTGAGTCGCGCGGGAATAATGAAAAACTGTTTTTT
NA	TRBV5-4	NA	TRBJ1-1	CASSLTGGGLEAFF	TGTGCCAGCAGCTTGACCGGCGGAGGGCTGGAAGCTTTCTTT
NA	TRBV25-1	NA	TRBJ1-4	CASSRPGTTNEKLFF	TGTGCCAGCAGTCGCCCGGGGACTACTAATGAAAAACTGTTTTTT
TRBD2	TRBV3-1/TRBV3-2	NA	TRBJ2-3	CASSLRSGGTDTQYF	TGTGCCAGCAGCCTCCGTAGCGGGGGAACAGATACGCAGTATTTT
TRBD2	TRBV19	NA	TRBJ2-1	CASNQLAGGPSYNEQFF	TGTGCCAGTAATCAACTAGCGGGAGGGCCCTCCTACAATGAGCAGTTCTTC
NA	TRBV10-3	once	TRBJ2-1	CAISESKSDEQFF	TGTGCCATCAGTGAGTCGAAGAGCGATGAGCAGTTCTTC
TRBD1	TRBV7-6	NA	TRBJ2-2	CASRDRDTGELFF	TGTGCCAGCAGAGACAGGGACACCGGGGAGCTGTTTTTT
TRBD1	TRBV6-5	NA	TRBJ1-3	CASNGQGAAGNTIYF	TGTGCCAGCAACGGACAGGGGGCGGCGGGAAACACCATATATTTT
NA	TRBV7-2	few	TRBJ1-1	CASSLLAGQTNEAFF	TGTGCCAGCAGCTTACTCGCCGGGCAGACTAATGAAGCTTTCTTT
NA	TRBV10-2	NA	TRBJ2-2	CASSQGPSSAGELFF	TGCGCCAGCAGCCAGGGGCCCTCCTCCGCCGGGGAGCTGTTTTTT
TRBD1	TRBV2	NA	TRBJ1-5	CASRADRVANQPQHF	TGTGCCAGCAGAGCCGACAGGGTGGCCAATCAGCCCCAGCATTTT
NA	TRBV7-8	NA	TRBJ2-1	CASSLGSRQFF	TGTGCCAGCAGCTTAGGATCCAGGCAGTTCTTC
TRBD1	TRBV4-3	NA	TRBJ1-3	CASSQQGAYGNTIYF	TGCGCCAGCAGCCAACAGGGGGCTTACGGAAACACCATATATTTT
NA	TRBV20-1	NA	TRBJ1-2	CSASRAGTYGYTF	TGCAGTGCTAGTCGGGCGGGGACCTATGGCTACACCTTC
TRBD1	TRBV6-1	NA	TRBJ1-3	CASSETEPGGSF	TGTGCCAGCAGTGAAACAGAACCAGGGGGCTCTTTT
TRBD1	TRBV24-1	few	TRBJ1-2	CATSDSPTGLLTF	TGTGCCACCAGTGATTCCCCGACAGGGCTACTCACCTTC
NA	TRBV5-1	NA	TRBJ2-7	CASRGAVSAYEQYF	TGCGCCAGCAGGGGAGCGGTTTCAGCCTACGAGCAGTACTTC
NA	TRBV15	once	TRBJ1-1	CATSRGANTEAFF	TGTGCCACCAGCAGAGGAGCTAACACTGAAGCTTTCTTT
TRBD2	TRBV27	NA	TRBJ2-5	CASSFHGRGEKETQYF	TGTGCCAGCAGTTTCCATGGGCGGGGGGAGAAAGAGACCCAGTACTTC
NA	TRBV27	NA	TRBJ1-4	CASSATDENEKLFF	TGTGCCAGCAGTGCTACAGATGAAAATGAAAAACTGTTTTTT
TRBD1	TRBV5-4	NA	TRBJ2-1	CASSPGQGAYNEQFF	TGTGCCAGCAGCCCCGGACAGGGGGCCTACAATGAGCAGTTCTTC
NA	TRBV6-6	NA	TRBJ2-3	CASSYGSVPSTDTQYF	TGTGCCAGCAGTTACGGGAGTGTGCCGAGCACAGATACGCAGTATTTT
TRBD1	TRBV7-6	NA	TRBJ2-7	CASSPAGTGSHEQYF	TGTGCCAGCAGCCCTGCCGGGACAGGGTCCCACGAGCAGTACTTC
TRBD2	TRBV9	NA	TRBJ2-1	CASSAETSGRSYNEQFF	TGTGCCAGCAGCGCAGAGACTAGCGGGCGGTCCTACAATGAGCAGTTCTTC
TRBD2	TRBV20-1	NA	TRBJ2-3	CSASPSGSTDTQYF	TGCAGTGCTAGTCCTAGCGGGAGCACAGATACGCAGTATTTT
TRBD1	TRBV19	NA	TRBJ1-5	CASSLDRDSRRPQHF	TGTGCCAGTAGTCTAGACCGGGACAGCCGACGGCCCCAGCATTTT
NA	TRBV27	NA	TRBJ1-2	CASRGRADNYGYTF	TGTGCCAGCAGGGGGAGGGCAGACAACTATGGCTACACCTTC
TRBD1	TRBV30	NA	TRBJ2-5	CAWSVQGETQYF	TGTGCCTGGAGCGTACAGGGGGAGACCCAGTACTTC
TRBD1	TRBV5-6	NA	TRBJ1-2	CASGLYTGGRGYTF	TGTGCCAGCGGGCTATACACAGGGGGCCGTGGCTACACCTTC
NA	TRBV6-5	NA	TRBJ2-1	CASTLLNEQFF	TGTGCCAGCACTCTATTGAATGAGCAGTTCTTC
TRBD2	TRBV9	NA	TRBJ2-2	CASSVTKTSQTGELFF	TGTGCCAGCAGCGTTACAAAGACTAGCCAAACCGGGGAGCTGTTTTTT
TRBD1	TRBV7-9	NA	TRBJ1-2	CASSSTGGLAGYTF	TGTGCCAGCAGCTCGACAGGGGGCCTGGCTGGCTACACCTTC